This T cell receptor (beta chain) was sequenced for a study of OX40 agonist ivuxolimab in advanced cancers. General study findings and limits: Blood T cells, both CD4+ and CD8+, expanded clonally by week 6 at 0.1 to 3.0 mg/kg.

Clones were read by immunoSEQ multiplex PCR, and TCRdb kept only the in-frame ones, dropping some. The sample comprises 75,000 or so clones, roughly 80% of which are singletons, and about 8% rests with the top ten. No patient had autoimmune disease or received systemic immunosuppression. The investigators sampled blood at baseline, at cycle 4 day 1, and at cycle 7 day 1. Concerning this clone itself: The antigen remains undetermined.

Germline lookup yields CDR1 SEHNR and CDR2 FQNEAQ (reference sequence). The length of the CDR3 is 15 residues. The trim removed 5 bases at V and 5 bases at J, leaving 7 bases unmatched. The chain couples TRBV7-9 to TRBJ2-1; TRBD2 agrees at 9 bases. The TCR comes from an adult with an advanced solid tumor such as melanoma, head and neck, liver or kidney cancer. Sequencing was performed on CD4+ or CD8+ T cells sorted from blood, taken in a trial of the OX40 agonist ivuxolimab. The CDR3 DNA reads TGTGCCAGCAGCCCTGCGGGGGGGAGCCACAATGAGCAGTTCTTC. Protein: CASSPAGGSHNEQFF.